Each of the 21 T cell receptor beta chains below was sequenced from the same sample in a study of T cell changes during pregnancy in multiple sclerosis. Sequencing used immunoSEQ multiplex PCR; TCRdb keeps in-frame clones, though not all of them. The sample holds some 41,000 clones; roughly nine tenths are singletons and the top ten take roughly 0.5%. Sequencing was performed on CD4+ T cells from peripheral blood mononuclear cells, taken in the first trimester of pregnancy. Receptors originate from a female donor with multiple sclerosis, enrolled in a pregnancy study.

This clone was seen once. The V and J genes are TRBV7-6 and TRBJ2-3; 8 nucleotides match TRBD2. V was pared by 5 bases and J by 0 bases, with 10 bases of the junction left unmatched. The CDR3 is made up of 17 amino acids. Germline lookup yields CDR1 SGHVS and CDR2 FNYEAQ. The CDR3 loop is CASSQREAGGSTDTQYF. In DNA, the CDR3 is TGTGCCAGCAGCCAACGGGAGGCGGGGGGAAGCACAGATACGCAGTATTTT.

This chain links TRBV6-4 with TRBJ2-7; perhaps TRBD1 as D (5 bases). This CDR3 contains 12 residues. V lost 10 bases to trimming and J lost 3 bases, with 13 bases between them. In germline, CDR1 is MRHNA, CDR2 SNTAGT. CDR3 in amino acids: CANTPTVYEQYF. The CDR3 DNA is TGTGCCAACACCCCGACAGTCTACGAGCAGTACTTC.

The genes are TRBV5-1 and TRBJ2-5; 9 bases fit TRBD2. Losses at the gene ends were 5 bases for V and 6 bases for J; bases not matched to a gene: 8. The CDR3 extends over 14 amino acids. Germline V CDR1 and CDR2: SGHRS, YFSETQ. For the CDR3, the DNA is TGCGCCAGCAGAGGATTAGCGGGAGCGAAGACCCAGTACTTC. Translation gives CASRGLAGAKTQYF.

CDR3 residues: CASSQETGTGFQPQHF. The CDR3 DNA follows: TGTGCCAGCAGCCAAGAGACCGGGACAGGGTTTCAGCCCCAGCATTTT. The chain carries TRBV4-2 and TRBJ1-5, with 9 positions matching TRBD1. This CDR3 spans 16 amino acids. V shed 0 bases, J shed 6 bases, and the junction held 6 bases outside the gene matches. Germline V gene lookup returns CDR1 LGHNA and CDR2 YNFKEQ.

The chain couples TRBV4-3 to TRBJ2-1, with TRBD2 as a possible D gene (6 bases). The CDR3 contains 16 residues. Per germline, CDR1 LGHNA and CDR2 YSLEER. Trimming shortened V by 0 bases and J by 3 bases, and 12 bases separated the two germline ends. CDR3 amino acids: CASSQDAGSSYNEQFF. In nucleotides, the CDR3 is TGCGCCAGCAGCCAAGACGCGGGGTCGAGCTACAATGAGCAGTTCTTC.

This clone was seen just once. The V gene is TRBV7-2, the J gene TRBJ1-2; 7 positions agree with TRBD1. Germline V gives CDR1 SGHTA, CDR2 FQGNSA. This CDR3 spans 14 amino acids. V gave up 5 bases and J gave up 4 bases; unmatched junction bases: 7. CDR3 DNA sequence: TGTGCCAGCAGCGCAAGACAGGGAAGCTATGGCTACACCTTC. It encodes CASSARQGSYGYTF. The whole variable domain, filled in from reference TRBV7-2 and TRBJ1-2, reads GAGVSQSPSNKVTEKGKDVELRCDPISGHTALYWYRQSLGQGLEFLIYFQGNSAPDKSGLPSDRFSAERTGGSVSTLTIQRTQQEDSAVYLCASSARQGSYGYTFGSGTRLTVV.

V usage is TRBV4-3 and J usage is TRBJ1-6, with D tentatively TRBD1 (6 bases). CDR3 length: 16 amino acids. Germline CDR1 reads LGHNA; CDR2 reads YSLEER. V was pared by 8 bases and J by 0 bases, with 14 bases between. The CDR3 coding sequence is TGCGCCAGCTCGGACAGCCTAAGCTCCTATAATTCACCCCTCCACTTT. It specifies CASSDSLSSYNSPLHF.

Here the CDR3 reads CASSSGPVAEAFF. CDR3 bases: TGTGCCAGCAGCTCAGGGCCAGTTGCTGAAGCTTTCTTT. The chain carries TRBV7-6 and TRBJ1-1; D might be TRBD1 (5 bases). Germline CDR1 is SGHVS and CDR2 is FNYEAQ. The CDR3 is made up of 13 amino acids. The V end was cut by 4 bases, the J end by 6 bases, with 12 bases between.

The V and J genes are TRBV19 and TRBJ1-2; D unresolved. This CDR3 is 14 amino acids long. Looked up from germline, CDR1 is LNHDA and CDR2 is SQIVND (reference sequence). Between the trimmed V and J ends, which lost 6 bases and 3 bases, there was a span of 14 bases. The DNA for the CDR3 is TGTGCCAGTAGACAGCTTCTAAGCCACTATGGCTACACCTTC. The encoded protein is CASRQLLSHYGYTF.

The chain is built from TRBV11-2 and TRBJ1-1, with 7 bases identical to TRBD1. The V segment lost 2 bases and the J segment 1 base; nucleotides outside the gene matches: 4. Germline-derived CDR1 and CDR2 are SGHAT and FQNNGV. The CDR3 has 15 residues. The CDR3 DNA reads as TGTGCCAGCAGCTTATCGAACAGGGGGAACACTGAAGCTTTCTTT. The encoded protein is CASSLSNRGNTEAFF.

The chain carries TRBV10-3 and TRBJ2-7, with D uncertain. Germline V gives CDR1 ENHRY, CDR2 SYGVKD. The ends were cut back, 0 bases at V and 3 bases at J, with 6 bases in the middle. The CDR3 runs to 13 residues. This CDR3 reads CAISESNSYEQYF. The CDR3 DNA sequence: TGTGCCATCAGTGAGTCCAACAGCTACGAGCAGTACTTC.

This clone was seen more than once but under ten times. V is TRBV15 and J is TRBJ1-6; 11 bases fit TRBD1. V lost 0 bases and J lost 8; bases outside the gene matches: 3. This CDR3 has 16 residues. The germline V gene has CDR1 LNHNV and CDR2 YYDKDF (reference sequence). CDR3 sequence: CATSRDLGQGDSPLHF. Here the CDR3 DNA reads TGTGCCACCAGCAGAGACCTGGGACAGGGGGATTCACCCCTCCACTTT.

This clone is a singleton in its sample. The rearrangement uses TRBV2 and TRBJ2-3, with 10 bases identical to TRBD2. The CDR3 runs to 15 residues. CDR1 is SNHLY and CDR2 is FYNNEI in the germline V gene. Germline trimming cut 5 bases from V and 0 bases from J; bases unmatched to any gene: 2. CDR3 in amino acids: CASSTSGVSTDTQYF. DNA for the CDR3: TGTGCCAGCAGTACTAGCGGGGTCAGCACAGATACGCAGTATTTT.

The rearrangement links TRBV5-1 to TRBJ2-1; D perhaps matches TRBD2 (5 bases). Trimming removed 2 bases from V and 7 bases from J, with 10 bases in between. The CDR3 consists of 13 residues. Germline CDR1 reads SGHRS; CDR2 reads YFSETQ. The CDR3 region is CASSFRRLNEQFF. In DNA form, the CDR3 reads TGCGCCAGCAGCTTCCGGAGGTTGAATGAGCAGTTCTTC.

V usage is TRBV6-1 and J usage is TRBJ1-5, with D possibly being TRBD1 (5 bases). The CDR3 runs to 15 residues. Per germline, CDR1 MNHNS and CDR2 SASEGT. Between the trimmed V and J ends, which lost 7 bases and 3 bases, there was a span of 16 bases. Here the CDR3 reads CASMLTVGYNQPQHF. The CDR3 region has the DNA TGTGCCAGCATGTTGACAGTTGGTTACAATCAGCCCCAGCATTTT.

This chain connects TRBV19 to TRBJ2-3, with TRBD1 matching 12 bases. The CDR3 length is 16 residues. Germline loops: CDR1 LNHDA, CDR2 SQIVND (reference sequence). V was clipped by 3 bases and J by 2 bases; unmatched bases: 3. DNA of the CDR3: TGTGCCAGTAGTATTGGGACAGGGGGCAACACAGATACGCAGTATTTT. As protein: CASSIGTGGNTDTQYF. Full variable domain (outside the CDR3, taken from reference TRBV19 and TRBJ2-3): DGGITQSPKYLFRKEGQNVTLSCEQNLNHDAMYWYRQDPGQGLRLIYYSQIVNDFQKGDIAEGYSVSREKKESFPLTVTSAQKNPTAFYLCASSIGTGGNTDTQYFGPGTRLTVL.

This chain uses TRBV11-2 with TRBJ2-2; D call uncertain. Between the trimmed V and J ends, which lost 5 bases and 8 bases, there was a span of 21 bases. The CDR3 has 16 amino acids. CDR1 is SGHAT and CDR2 is FQNNGV in the germline V gene. The DNA for the CDR3 is TGTGCCAGCAGCGGTCTAAAAGACCCGGGTATGGGGGAGCTGTTTTTT. The encoded protein is CASSGLKDPGMGELFF.

In this sample, this clone turned up once. The chain links TRBV5-6 to TRBJ1-6; 8 bases are shared with TRBD1. V gave up 0 bases and J gave up 5 bases; unmatched junction bases: 7. The CDR3 extends over 17 amino acids. The germline gives CDR1 SGHDT, CDR2 YYEEEE. The CDR3 region is CASSLASGTGNNSPLHF. The CDR3 region has the DNA TGTGCCAGCAGCTTGGCCTCCGGGACAGGAAATAATTCACCCCTCCACTTT.

The chain joins TRBV28 to TRBJ2-5; D possibly corresponds to TRBD1 (6 bases). Germline loops: CDR1 MDHEN, CDR2 SYDVKM. V was clipped by 5 bases and J by 4 bases, with 17 bases between them. This CDR3 is built from 15 residues. CDR3 in DNA: TGTGCCAGCAGTACCTTGACAGGTGGGGTAGAGACCCAGTACTTC. Translated: CASSTLTGGVETQYF.

The rearrangement uses TRBV7-2 and TRBJ2-2, with D perhaps TRBD2 (5 bases). Trimming left V 0 bases short and J 7 bases short, with 9 bases between. The CDR3 loop spans 14 amino acids. Per the germline V gene, CDR1 is SGHTA and CDR2 is FQGNSA. The CDR3 region is CASSLAPGIGELFF. CDR3 DNA sequence: TGTGCCAGCAGCTTAGCGCCGGGGATCGGGGAGCTGTTTTTT.

This sequence joins TRBV29-1 and TRBJ1-1; a possible D gene is TRBD1 (5 bases). The V end was cut by 5 bases, the J end by 0 bases, with 7 bases between. CDR1 is SQVTM, CDR2 ANQGSEA, per germline. The CDR3 totals 12 residues. Here the CDR3 reads CSVLQVNTEAFF. The CDR3 DNA is TGCAGCGTTCTACAGGTGAACACTGAAGCTTTCTTT.